The 21 T cell receptor beta chains below were found in one sample sequenced in a study of control samples from healthy donors and cancer patients. Profiled with immunoSEQ multiplex PCR; TCRdb holds only in-frame clones, not every one. The sample table includes some 180,000 clones. What was sequenced was blood. These receptors were collected from a woman aged 25 to 39 in good health.

The rearrangement links TRBV18 to TRBJ2-1, with D unclear. V gave up 3 bases and J gave up 8 bases, with 5 bases separating them. Germline V gene sequence: CDR1 KGHSH, CDR2 LQKENI. The CDR3 is 11 amino acids. The CDR3 bases are TGTGCCAGCTCACCCGGCTATGAGCAGTTCTTC. It encodes CASSPGYEQFF.

This sequence joins TRBV12-3 or TRBV12-4 and TRBJ1-5; maybe TRBD1 (6 bases). This CDR3 has 13 residues. V gave up 3 bases and J gave up 4 bases, with 7 bases separating them. CDR3 in amino acids: CASSLGANQPQHF. The CDR3 DNA follows: TGTGCCAGCAGTTTGGGGGCGAATCAGCCCCAGCATTTT.

V gene TRBV5-1 combines with J gene TRBJ2-1, with 14 bases matching TRBD2. The trim removed 0 bases at V and 6 bases at J, leaving 2 bases unmatched. Germline values: CDR1 SGHRS, CDR2 YFSETQ. The length of the CDR3 is 16 residues. The CDR3 loop reads CASSLGLAGGPNEQFF. The CDR3, as DNA: TGCGCCAGCAGCTTGGGACTAGCGGGGGGGCCCAATGAGCAGTTCTTC.

The rearrangement uses TRBV9 and TRBJ1-1, with TRBD1 as a possible D gene (6 bases). CDR3 length equals 15 residues. The V gene's germline CDR1 is SGDLS and CDR2 YYNGEE. The V end lost 7 bases, the J end lost 1 base, and 17 bases lay between the germline ends. The CDR3 is CASQSPGTRNTEAFF. CDR3 nucleotide sequence: TGTGCCAGCCAATCCCCCGGGACAAGGAACACTGAAGCTTTCTTT.

The rearrangement links TRBV7-9 to TRBJ1-1; tentative D call: TRBD1 (5 bases). CDR3 size: 14 residues. Looked up from germline, CDR1 is SEHNR and CDR2 is FQNEAQ (reference sequence). The germline V and J ends were trimmed by 10 bases and 4 bases, with 19 bases remaining between them. In DNA, the CDR3 is TGTGCCACGGGACTATCAGGGTTCGTCACTGAAGCTTTCTTT. Amino acids: CATGLSGFVTEAFF.

The V gene is TRBV5-6, the J gene TRBJ1-4; no definite D call. From germline, CDR1 is SGHDT and CDR2 YYEEEE. V was clipped by 4 bases and J by 8 bases, with 18 bases between them. The CDR3 covers 15 residues. CDR3 coding DNA: TGTGCCAGCAGCACGACATCCTCGGATGGGGAAAAACTGTTTTTT. Translating it yields CASSTTSSDGEKLFF.

The chain links TRBV11-2 to TRBJ2-7, with no clear D. This CDR3 is built from 12 residues. V was pared by 2 bases and J by 6 bases, with 8 bases between. CDR1 is SGHAT, CDR2 FQNNGV, per germline. The CDR3 sequence: CASSLQRGEQYF. The DNA of the CDR3 is TGTGCCAGCAGCTTACAACGCGGCGAGCAGTACTTC.

The V gene is TRBV2, the J gene TRBJ1-6; D is ambiguous. CDR1 is SNHLY, CDR2 FYNNEI, per germline. V was cut by 4 bases and J by 0 bases, with 10 bases left in between. This CDR3 is 16 amino acids long. The chain's CDR3 is CASSAGFSSYNSPLHF. Here the CDR3 DNA reads TGTGCCAGCAGTGCGGGTTTTAGCTCCTATAATTCACCCCTCCACTTT.

The rearrangement joins TRBV5-1 to TRBJ1-6, with D tentatively TRBD1 (5 bases). V was pared by 4 bases and J by 0 bases, with 14 bases between. CDR3 length: 17 amino acids. CDR1 and CDR2 from the germline V gene are SGHRS and YFSETQ. Here the CDR3 DNA reads TGCGCCAGCAGCCCCGGGGGGAGAAGCTCCTATAATTCACCCCTCCACTTT. Protein sequence: CASSPGGRSSYNSPLHF.

CDR3 bases: TGTGCCACCAGTGCAGTTAATCAGCCCCAGCATTTT. Its protein is CATSAVNQPQHF. The chain employs TRBV24-1 and TRBJ1-5; no firm D call. The germline V gene has CDR1 KGHDR and CDR2 SFDVKD. The CDR3 consists of 12 residues. Trimming stripped 5 bases from V and 4 bases from J, with 5 bases between.

The genes are TRBV4-1 and TRBJ1-2; 9 bases fit TRBD1. Trimming cost V 3 bases and J 7 bases; bases outside gene matches: 12. The germline gives CDR1 MGHRA, CDR2 YSYEKL. There are 16 residues in the CDR3. The CDR3 bases are TGCGCCAGCAGCCAGGCCGGGACAGGGAGGCTTCGTGGCTACACCTTC. The encoded protein is CASSQAGTGRLRGYTF.

This sequence joins TRBV5-1 and TRBJ1-6; perhaps TRBD1 as D (6 bases). CDR3 length equals 15 residues. Germline V lookup: CDR1 SGHRS, CDR2 YFSETQ. Trimming pared 4 bases from V and 7 bases from J, leaving 15 bases between. DNA for the CDR3: TGCGCCAGCAGCACTGGACAGCCGGGGAATTCACCCCTCCACTTT. Its protein is CASSTGQPGNSPLHF.

The CDR3 region is CASRLSYEQYF. For the CDR3, the DNA is TGTGCCAGCAGACTATCCTACGAGCAGTACTTC. This sequence joins TRBV28 and TRBJ2-7; D uncertain. Trimming took off 6 bases at V and 1 base at J, with 4 bases between the two ends. This CDR3 contains 11 residues. Germline V lookup: CDR1 MDHEN, CDR2 SYDVKM.

This chain connects TRBV7-2 to TRBJ2-3, with 7 bases aligning to TRBD2. After removal of 3 bases from V and 8 bases from J, the junction contained 8 bases not matched to a gene. This CDR3 is 14 amino acids long. Germline V gene data show CDR1 as SGHTA and CDR2 as FQGNSA. The CDR3 reads CASSFSVGEGTQYF. The CDR3 region has the DNA TGTGCCAGCAGCTTTAGCGTAGGGGAGGGTACGCAGTATTTT.

The rearrangement joins TRBV7-2 to TRBJ2-2, with 8 nucleotides matching TRBD1. After removal of 0 bases from V and 6 bases from J, the junction contained 0 bases not matched to a gene. Germline loops: CDR1 SGHTA, CDR2 FQGNSA. This CDR3 has 14 residues. The CDR3 spells CASSLADRAGELFF. The CDR3 DNA reads as TGTGCCAGCAGCTTAGCGGACAGGGCCGGGGAGCTGTTTTTT. The entire variable domain, with the rest obtained from reference TRBV7-2 and TRBJ2-2, is as follows: GAGVSQSPSNKVTEKGKDVELRCDPISGHTALYWYRQSLGQGLEFLIYFQGNSAPDKSGLPSDRFSAERTGGSVSTLTIQRTQQEDSAVYLCASSLADRAGELFFGEGSRLTVL.

The chain is built from TRBV12-3 or TRBV12-4 and TRBJ1-1; D uncertain. Trimming shortened V by 5 bases and J by 11 bases, and 9 bases separated the two germline ends. The CDR3 is made up of 10 amino acids. The CDR3 DNA sequence: TGTGCCAGCAGTAGGAGAGGGGCTTTCTTT. Translation gives CASSRRGAFF.

This sequence joins TRBV5-1 and TRBJ2-7; no definite D call. The CDR3 contains 14 residues. Germline CDR1 reads SGHRS; CDR2 reads YFSETQ. Trimming removed 0 bases at V and 1 base at J, with 8 bases between. CDR3 loop: CASSLEWISYEQYF. Here the CDR3 DNA reads TGCGCCAGCAGCTTGGAATGGATTTCCTACGAGCAGTACTTC.

Worth noting for this clone: Other DNA sequences in this sample translate to the same CDR3. The chain joins TRBV9 to TRBJ2-2; 9 bases are a match to TRBD2. Germline V gene lookup returns CDR1 SGDLS and CDR2 YYNGEE. The V and J ends lost 0 bases and 5 bases, in that order; junction bases with no gene match: 5. The CDR3 runs 16 residues. The chain's CDR3 is CASSVVGSGGTGELFF. The CDR3 DNA reads TGTGCCAGCAGCGTAGTAGGAAGCGGGGGGACCGGGGAGCTGTTTTTT.

V gene TRBV5-1 combines with J gene TRBJ1-6, with D perhaps TRBD1 (6 bases). CDR3 length equals 15 residues. V lost 4 bases and J 10 bases, leaving 18 bases between the germline ends. CDR1 is SGHRS, CDR2 YFSETQ, per germline. CDR3 coding DNA: TGCGCCAGCAGCCCGGACAGTCTAGGGAACTCACCCCTCCACTTT. Protein sequence: CASSPDSLGNSPLHF.

The chain couples TRBV6-2 or TRBV6-3 to TRBJ2-5, with D hard to call. The germline V and J ends were trimmed by 5 bases and 6 bases, with 7 bases remaining between them. This CDR3 has 11 residues. Germline V gene data show CDR1 as MNHEY and CDR2 as SVGEGT. Written as DNA, the CDR3 is TGTGCCAGCAGTCATGGACAGACCCAGTACTTC. Translated: CASSHGQTQYF.

J is TRBJ1-2 and V is TRBV24-1, with TRBD1 identical over 8 bases. The CDR3 consists of 19 residues. The germline V gene encodes CDR1 KGHDR and CDR2 SFDVKD. The junction had 19 bases not matched to a gene; V was cut back by 2 bases and J by 6 bases. The CDR3: CATSDSGGRQRTATNGYTF. In DNA form, the CDR3 reads TGTGCCACCAGTGATTCAGGGGGCCGCCAGCGAACGGCAACGAATGGCTACACCTTC.